The clone carrying this T cell receptor (beta chain) was counted ten times or more. What it recognizes is unknown. The sample is drawn from a study of T-cell memory formation after mild COVID-19. Study overall: Largely donor-specific TCR clusters were found. Regarding the study as a whole: Some SARS-CoV-2-responding clones were already detected in memory before infection.

The authors produced TCR alpha and TCR beta cDNA libraries with sample barcodes and UMIs by 5'RACE using constant-segment primers. TCRdb fed the 5' RACE reads into MiXCR, producing one record per CDR3 protein. The data contain about 410,000 distinct CDR3 sequences, about 20% of them seen just once; the ten biggest clones take up under 25%. The V and J ends lost 0 bases and 5 bases respectively, with 13 bases between them. In germline, CDR1 is LGHNA, CDR2 YSLEER. The CDR3 extends over 15 amino acids. Sequenced material: PBMCs or a T cell subset sorted from them (not recorded which). This clonotype was obtained from a man younger than 35 who had mild COVID-19 (a few samples of this study predate the infection). Cell type and time point are not known. The V gene is TRBV4-3, the J gene TRBJ2-5, with D possibly TRBD1 on 6 matching bases. For the CDR3, the DNA is TGCGCCAGCAGCCAAGATAGGGGGTTTAGGGAGACCCAGTACTTC. Its translation: CASSQDRGFRETQYF.